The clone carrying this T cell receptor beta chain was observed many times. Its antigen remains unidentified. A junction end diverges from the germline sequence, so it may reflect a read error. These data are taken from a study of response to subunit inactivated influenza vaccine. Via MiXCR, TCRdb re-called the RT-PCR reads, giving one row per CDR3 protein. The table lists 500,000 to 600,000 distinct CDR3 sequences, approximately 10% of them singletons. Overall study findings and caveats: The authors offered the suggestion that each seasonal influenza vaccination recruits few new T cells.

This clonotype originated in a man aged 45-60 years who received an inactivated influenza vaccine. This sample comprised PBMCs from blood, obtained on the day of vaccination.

The CDR3 DNA reads TGTGCCAGCAGCTTAGAAGTCCCGGGCCCGCTACATTTT. Translation gives CASSLEVPGPLHF. The chain is built from TRBV7-9 and TRBJ2-3; D remains ambiguous. CDR1 is SEHNR and CDR2 is FQNEAQ in the germline V gene (reference sequence). This CDR3 has 13 residues. Complete variable domain (other parts from reference TRBV7-9 and TRBJ2-3): DTGVSQNPRHKITKRGQNVTFRCDPISEHNRLYWYRQTLGQGPEFLTYFQNEAQLEKSRLLSDRFSAERPKGSFSTLEIQRTEQGDSAMYLCASSLEVPGPLHFGPGTRLTVL.